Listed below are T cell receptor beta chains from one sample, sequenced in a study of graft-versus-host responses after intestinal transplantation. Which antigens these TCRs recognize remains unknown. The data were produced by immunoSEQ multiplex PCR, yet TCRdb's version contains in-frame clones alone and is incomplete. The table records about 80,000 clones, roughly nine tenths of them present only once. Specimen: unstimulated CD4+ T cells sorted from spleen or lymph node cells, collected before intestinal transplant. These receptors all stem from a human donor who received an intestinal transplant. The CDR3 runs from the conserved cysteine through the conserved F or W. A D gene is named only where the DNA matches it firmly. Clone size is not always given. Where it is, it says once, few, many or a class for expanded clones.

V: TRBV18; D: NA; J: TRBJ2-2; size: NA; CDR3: CASSPLDTGELFF; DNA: TGTGCCAGCTCACCCTTAGACACCGGGGAGCTGTTTTTT
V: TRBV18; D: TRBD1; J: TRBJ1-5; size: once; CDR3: CASSPLEGAGPQNQPQHF; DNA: TGTGCCAGCTCACCCCTGGAGGGGGCCGGGCCCCAGAATCAGCCCCAGCATTTT
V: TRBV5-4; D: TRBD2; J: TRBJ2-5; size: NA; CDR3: CASSVASGSAQETQYF; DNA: TGTGCCAGCAGCGTAGCTAGCGGGAGTGCCCAAGAGACCCAGTACTTC
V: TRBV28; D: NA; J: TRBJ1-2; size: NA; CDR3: CASSLWAGRSNYGYTF; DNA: TGTGCCAGCAGTTTATGGGCAGGGAGGTCTAACTATGGCTACACCTTC
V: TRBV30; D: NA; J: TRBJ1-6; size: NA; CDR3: CAWSGDRINSPLHF; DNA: TGTGCCTGGAGCGGTGACAGGATTAATTCACCCCTCCACTTT
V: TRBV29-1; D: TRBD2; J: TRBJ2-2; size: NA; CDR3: CSATSGLNTGELFF; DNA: TGCAGCGCGACTAGCGGCCTCAACACCGGGGAGCTGTTTTTT
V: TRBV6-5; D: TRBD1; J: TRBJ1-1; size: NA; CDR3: CASSPGDRLGTEAFF; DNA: TGTGCCAGCAGTCCCGGGGACAGGTTGGGCACTGAAGCTTTCTTT
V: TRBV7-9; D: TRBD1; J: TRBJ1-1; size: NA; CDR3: CASSSFLSGDRGPNTEAFF; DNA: TGTGCCAGCAGCTCTTTCTTATCAGGGGACAGGGGGCCAAACACTGAAGCTTTCTTT
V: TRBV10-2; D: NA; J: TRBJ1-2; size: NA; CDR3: CASSLLGTRGYGYTF; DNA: TGCGCCAGCAGTCTCTTGGGCACGCGGGGCTATGGCTACACCTTC
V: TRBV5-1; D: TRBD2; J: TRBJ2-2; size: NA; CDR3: CASSRLAGPTVTNTGELFF; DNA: TGCGCCAGCAGCCGACTAGCGGGGCCCACTGTAACGAACACCGGGGAGCTGTTTTTT
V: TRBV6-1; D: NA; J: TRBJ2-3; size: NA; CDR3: CASRPRGSTDTQYF; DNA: TGTGCCAGCAGGCCCCGCGGGAGCACAGATACGCAGTATTTT
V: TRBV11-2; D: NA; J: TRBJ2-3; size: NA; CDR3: CASSLDRRRGRLGITDTQYF; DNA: TGTGCCAGCAGCTTAGATCGTAGGAGGGGTCGGCTTGGGATCACAGATACGCAGTATTTT
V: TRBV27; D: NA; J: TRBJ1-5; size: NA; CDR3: CASSPGDRNQPQHF; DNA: TGTGCCAGCAGTCCAGGGGATCGCAATCAGCCCCAGCATTTT
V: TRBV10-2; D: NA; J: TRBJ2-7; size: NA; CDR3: CASSISPYEQYF; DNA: TGCGCCAGCAGTATTAGCCCCTACGAGCAGTACTTC
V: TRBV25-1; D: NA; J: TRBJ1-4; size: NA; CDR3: CASSGGLTRGEKLFF; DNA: TGTGCCAGCAGTGGGGGACTCACCCGGGGTGAAAAACTGTTTTTT
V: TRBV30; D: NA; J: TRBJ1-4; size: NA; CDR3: CALGKGGINEKLFF; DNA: TGTGCCTTGGGGAAGGGGGGGATTAATGAAAAACTGTTTTTT
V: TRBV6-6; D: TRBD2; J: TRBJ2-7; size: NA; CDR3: CASSPGLGPVSYEQYF; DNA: TGTGCCAGCAGCCCCGGACTAGGCCCCGTCTCATACGAGCAGTACTTC
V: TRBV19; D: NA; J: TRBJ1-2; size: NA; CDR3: CASSSTGHLFYGYTF; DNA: TGTGCCAGTAGCTCCACGGGACATCTTTTCTATGGCTACACCTTC
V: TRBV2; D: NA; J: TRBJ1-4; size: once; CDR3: CASSEEAGTNEKLFF; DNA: TGTGCCAGCAGTGAGGAGGCAGGTACTAATGAAAAACTGTTTTTT
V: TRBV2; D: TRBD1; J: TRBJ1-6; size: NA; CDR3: CASSGPGTGTYNSPLHF; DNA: TGTGCCAGCAGTGGGCCCGGGACAGGGACCTATAATTCACCCCTCCACTTT
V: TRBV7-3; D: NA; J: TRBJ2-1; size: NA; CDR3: CASSPKGGSAGRGNEQFF; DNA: TGTGCCAGCAGCCCAAAGGGGGGGAGCGCGGGACGAGGGAATGAGCAGTTCTTC
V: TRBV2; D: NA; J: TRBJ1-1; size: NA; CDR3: CASSESRGMNTEAFF; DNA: TGTGCCAGCAGTGAAAGCAGGGGCATGAACACTGAAGCTTTCTTT
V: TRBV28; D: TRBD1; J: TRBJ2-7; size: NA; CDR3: CASSLKLPGTGIAYEQYF; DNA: TGTGCCAGCAGTCTAAAACTGCCGGGGACAGGGATCGCCTACGAGCAGTACTTC
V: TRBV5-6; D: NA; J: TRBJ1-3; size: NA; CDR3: CASSFLFGSGAGNTIYF; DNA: TGTGCCAGCAGCTTTTTATTCGGTTCAGGGGCTGGAAACACCATATATTTT
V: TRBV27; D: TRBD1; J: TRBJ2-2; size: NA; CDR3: CASRTTGAGELFF; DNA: TGTGCCAGCAGAACGACAGGGGCCGGGGAGCTGTTTTTT